This paragraph reports one T cell receptor (beta chain). TCRdb reanalyzed the 5' RACE reads, giving one entry per CDR3 protein sequence and no DNA. The sample's table shows roughly 450,000 distinct CDR3 sequences. Germline lookup yields CDR1 LNHDA and CDR2 SQIVND (reference sequence). CDR3 size: 15 residues. The sample is drawn from a study of T cells expressing NK-cell markers. The sample taken for sequencing was blood T cells: a sorted CD56 or NKG2C T cell subset, CD4+ or CD8+ T cells, or bulk PBMC T cells (not recorded which). This TCR came from a woman between 45 and 60 years old in good health. The genes are TRBV19 and TRBJ2-5; the D call from TCRdb, TRBD1, cannot be confirmed without DNA. CDR3 sequence reads: CASSIVRTRWETQYF.